The clone carrying this T cell receptor (beta chain) has a single count. Its target is unknown. The data stem from a study of a mutant IDH1 vaccine in newly diagnosed glioma. For the study at large: At weeks 1, 3, 5, 7, 11, 15, 19 and 23, patients received a vaccination, eight in all. Study-wide results and caveats: Seemingly, top peripheral T cell clonotype changes bore no relation to pseudoprogression. Detectable vaccine-induced immune responses arose in approximately 93% of patients.

Sequencing was performed with immunoSEQ multiplex PCR; in TCRdb, only in-frame clones are kept and a portion is missing. The sample shows roughly 25,000 clones, less than 80% of them seen only once. Germline CDR1 and CDR2: LGHNA and YSLEER. Trimming took off 1 base at V and 1 base at J, with 13 bases between the two ends. The CDR3 contains 16 residues. Time point meaning: week 11, during vaccination. Vaccine doses each comprised 300 ug of mutant IDH1 20-mer peptide, with topical imiquimod. New WHO grade 3 or 4 astrocytomas that were IDH1-mutant and ATRX-lost occurred in the donors. The sequence derives from a man between 35 and 55 years old with glioma. The sequenced sample was PBMCs, obtained from a glioma patient whose treatment included an IDH1 peptide vaccine. The V and J genes are TRBV4-3 and TRBJ1-1, with D possibly being TRBD1 (6 bases). CDR3 DNA: TGCGCCAGCAGCCAAGTGTTATCACAGGGGAACACTGAAGCTTTCTTT. Its protein product is CASSQVLSQGNTEAFF.